A selection of T cell receptor beta chains follows, all from one sample in a study of T cells after somatic rescue of genetic block. Generated by immunoSEQ multiplex PCR, the TCRdb table keeps only in-frame clones and is missing some. The data show around 67,000 clones, approximately 90% seen once. Specimen: peripheral blood mononuclear cells (PBMCs). The receptors originated from a man aged 35-49 years. The CDR3 runs from the conserved cysteine through the conserved F or W. D genes are given only for firm matches. Clone size, where shown, is once, few, many, or a class for clones that have expanded.

v_gene	d_gene	j_gene	abundance	CDR3nt	CDR3aa
TRBV30	TRBD2	TRBJ2-3	.	TGTGCCTGGCACCCGGGACTAGTATTGACAGATACGCAGTATTTT	CAWHPGLVLTDTQYF
TRBV19	.	TRBJ2-1	.	TGTGCCAGTAGTAGCGGGGCCTACAATGAGCAGTTCTTC	CASSSGAYNEQFF
TRBV18	.	TRBJ1-4	.	TGTGCCAGCTCACCCAAGACAGGATCTAATGAAAAACTGTTTTTT	CASSPKTGSNEKLFF
TRBV6-5	.	TRBJ2-2	.	TGTGCCAGCAGGGAGAACACCGGGGAGCTGTTTTTT	CASRENTGELFF
TRBV19	TRBD1	TRBJ2-3	once	TGTGCCAGTAGTTTCACAGGGGGCATCACAGATACGCAGTATTTT	CASSFTGGITDTQYF
TRBV2	TRBD2	TRBJ2-3	.	TGTGCCAGCAGCCGCCTAGCGGGAGTCTCAGATACGCAGTATTTT	CASSRLAGVSDTQYF
TRBV6-5	.	TRBJ1-2	.	TGTGCCAGCACCCCCAGACAGGCCGACTATGGCTACACCTTC	CASTPRQADYGYTF
TRBV6-5	TRBD1	TRBJ1-5	.	TGTGCCAGCAGTCCCGGGACAGGGTACAATCAGCCCCAGCATTTT	CASSPGTGYNQPQHF
TRBV7-6	TRBD2	TRBJ2-1	.	TGTGCCAGCAGCCTCCGGACTAGCGTCTACAATGAGCAGTTCTTC	CASSLRTSVYNEQFF
TRBV7-2	TRBD1	TRBJ1-2	.	TGTGCCAGCAGCCCCCGGACAGGGGGCGATACCAACTATGGCTACACCTTC	CASSPRTGGDTNYGYTF
TRBV27	.	TRBJ1-5	.	TGTGCCAGCAGTTTAATGGGCAATAGCAATCAGCCCCAGCATTTT	CASSLMGNSNQPQHF
TRBV7-2	.	TRBJ2-7	.	TGTGCCAGCAGCCCAAGCTCCTACGAGCAGTACTTC	CASSPSSYEQYF
TRBV11-2	TRBD2	TRBJ2-2	.	TGTGCCAGCAGCTCTCCCGGGACTAGCGGGAACACCGGGGAGCTGTTTTTT	CASSSPGTSGNTGELFF
TRBV27	.	TRBJ2-5	.	TGTGCCAGCAGCAACAGAGAGACCCAGTACTTC	CASSNRETQYF
TRBV11-2	TRBD1	TRBJ2-7	.	TGTGCCAGCAGCCCGAGGACAGGGGGCATCGACGAGCAGTACTTC	CASSPRTGGIDEQYF
TRBV19	.	TRBJ2-1	.	TGTGCCAGTAGTAGGTTGACCGAGCGGAATGAGCAGTTCTTC	CASSRLTERNEQFF
TRBV7-3	.	TRBJ2-3	.	TGTGCCAGCAGCGCCGAGTCCACAGATACGCAGTATTTT	CASSAESTDTQYF
TRBV14	.	TRBJ2-3	.	TGTGCCAGCAGCCAGGGAAGCGGTACGCAGTATTTT	CASSQGSGTQYF
TRBV2	.	TRBJ1-5	.	TGTGCCAGCAGTGAAGGGGGACGGCGGCAGCCCCAGCATTTT	CASSEGGRRQPQHF
TRBV28	.	TRBJ2-2	.	TGTGCCAGCAGTACTAGGACCGGGGAGCTGTTTTTT	CASSTRTGELFF
TRBV19	.	TRBJ1-3	.	TGTGCCAGTAGTATAGTACCAAGAACAAGCTCTGGAAACACCATATATTTT	CASSIVPRTSSGNTIYF
TRBV13	.	TRBJ2-7	.	TGTGCCAGCAGCCGCCGGGACTCCTACGAGCAGTACTTC	CASSRRDSYEQYF
TRBV6-6	.	TRBJ2-7	.	TGTGCCAGCACCACAACCGGGACCATCTCCTACGAGCAGTACTTC	CASTTTGTISYEQYF
TRBV4-1	TRBD1	TRBJ2-1	once	TGCGCCAGCAGCCGAACCGGGACAGGGAACTTTCGAGGCCCGGATGAGCAGTTCTTC	CASSRTGTGNFRGPDEQFF
TRBV4-2	TRBD2	TRBJ2-2	few	TGTGCCAGCAGCCAAGTTGGACTAGCGGGGAACACCGGGGAGCTGTTTTTT	CASSQVGLAGNTGELFF
TRBV27	.	TRBJ2-7	.	TGTGCCAGCAGTCAGTCCTACGAGCAGTACTTC	CASSQSYEQYF
TRBV5-3	.	TRBJ2-7	.	TGTGCCAGAAGACCCTGGGACGGCACCTACGAGCAGTACTTC	CARRPWDGTYEQYF
TRBV19	TRBD1	TRBJ1-5	.	TGTGCCAGTAGTACTCGGACAGGTCCGGGCAATCAGCCCCAGCATTTT	CASSTRTGPGNQPQHF
TRBV9	TRBD1	TRBJ1-4	once	TGTGCCAGCAGCGCTGGGGGGACAGAAAATGAAAAACTGTTTTTT	CASSAGGTENEKLFF
TRBV7-6	.	TRBJ2-1	.	TGTGCCAGCAGCCCCTGCTTCTTC	CASSPCFF
TRBV10-3	TRBD1	TRBJ1-5	.	TGTGCCATCAGTGTGGACAGGGGGACTCAGCCCCAGCATTTT	CAISVDRGTQPQHF
TRBV21-1	.	TRBJ2-7	once	TGTGCCAGCAGCAAAGGTAGTGTCCCGAAGAGATGTGACGAGCAGTACTTC	CASSKGSVPKRCDEQYF
TRBV7-2	.	TRBJ1-2	.	TGTGCCAGCAGCGTGTTAGAAGAGGGCTACACCTTC	CASSVLEEGYTF
TRBV7-6	.	TRBJ1-5	.	TGTGCCAGCAGCTTGTCCAGTTTGGGCAATCAGCCCCAGCATTTT	CASSLSSLGNQPQHF
TRBV9	TRBD2	TRBJ2-3	.	TGTGCCAGCAGCGTAGAAAGCGGGGGGGAAGGAGATACGCAGTATTTT	CASSVESGGEGDTQYF
TRBV6-6	.	TRBJ2-1	.	TGTGCCAGCAGTACCCAGGGGAAGAATGAGCAGTTCTTC	CASSTQGKNEQFF
TRBV7-9	.	TRBJ2-4	.	TGTGCCAGCAGCACCCGGGACCCAGAAAACATTCAGTACTTC	CASSTRDPENIQYF
TRBV7-9	TRBD1	TRBJ2-7	.	TGTGCCAGCAGTCCAAGTGGGACAGGGGGCTACGAGCAGTACTTC	CASSPSGTGGYEQYF
TRBV19	.	TRBJ2-5	.	TGTGCCAGTAGTACCTCGACTAGGGGCTACCAAGAGACCCAGTACTTC	CASSTSTRGYQETQYF
TRBV5-5	.	TRBJ1-5	.	TGTGCCAGCAGCTGGGACGGGAGATATAGCAATCAGCCCCAGCATTTT	CASSWDGRYSNQPQHF
TRBV6-1	.	TRBJ2-7	.	TGTGCCAGCAGTGAAGGTTGGACCGACCTCTCCTACGAGCAGTACTTC	CASSEGWTDLSYEQYF
TRBV5-1	TRBD1	TRBJ2-5	.	TGCGCCAGCGCCGGGACAGGGGGCGAAGAGACCCAGTACTTC	CASAGTGGEETQYF
TRBV2	TRBD2	TRBJ2-2	.	TGTGCCAGCTCACCCAAGCGAGCGGGAGGTAACACCGGGGAGCTGTTTTTT	CASSPKRAGGNTGELFF
TRBV19	TRBD1	TRBJ1-1	once	TGTGCCAGTAGTATAGCGTGGGACAGGGGCGCTTTCTTT	CASSIAWDRGAFF
TRBV5-1	.	TRBJ1-1	.	TGCGCCAGCAGCTTGATACAGGGTGAGGCTTTCTTT	CASSLIQGEAFF
TRBV7-8	.	TRBJ2-7	.	TGTGCCAGCAGCCCGAGACAAAGCCACGAGCAGTACTTC	CASSPRQSHEQYF
TRBV2	TRBD1	TRBJ1-4	.	TGTGCCAGCAGAACCGGGACAGCTAATGAAAAACTGTTTTTT	CASRTGTANEKLFF
TRBV5-6	TRBD1	TRBJ1-4	once	TGTGCCAGCAGCCAAAATCCGGGACAGGGAAATGAAAAACTGTTTTTT	CASSQNPGQGNEKLFF
TRBV5-6	.	TRBJ2-7	.	TGTGCCAGCAGCTTCGGTACGAGCTCCTACGAGCAGTACTTC	CASSFGTSSYEQYF
TRBV9	TRBD1	TRBJ1-2	.	TGTGCCAGCAGCTCGATCCTACAGGGGTTCCCCTTATATGGCTACACCTTC	CASSSILQGFPLYGYTF
TRBV27	TRBD2	TRBJ2-3	once	TGTGCCAGCAGCACCCGCCCCCCTCGACTAGCGGAAAGCACAGATACGCAGTATTTT	CASSTRPPRLAESTDTQYF